The 20 T cell receptor beta chains in this list originate from one sample, sequenced in a study of blood T cell repertoires in COVID-19. Generated by immunoSEQ multiplex PCR, the TCRdb table keeps only in-frame clones and is missing some. The data show 250,000 to 350,000 clones, with 80% to 85% seen just once and roughly 14% held by the top ten. Sequencing was performed on peripheral blood. The receptors derive from a person between 65 and 80 years old with COVID-19, enrolled during active disease.

V usage is TRBV6-2 or TRBV6-3 and J usage is TRBJ1-1; 7 bases are shared with TRBD1. This CDR3 spans 14 amino acids. The germline CDR1 and CDR2 sequences are MNHEY and SVGEGT. V lost 6 bases to trimming and J lost 5 bases; unmatched junction nucleotides: 9. CDR3 in DNA: TGTGCCAGCAGCCGTCGGACAGGTAATACTGAAGCTTTCTTT. The encoded protein is CASSRRTGNTEAFF.

V usage is TRBV14 and J usage is TRBJ2-1; 8 bases match TRBD2. Germline V lookup: CDR1 SGHDN, CDR2 FVKESK. The CDR3 runs 15 residues. J was trimmed by 1 base and V by 4 bases; bases with no gene match: 3. The CDR3 DNA is TGTGCCAGCAGCCCGCGGGAGGCGTCCTACAATGAGCAGTTCTTC. This sequence encodes CASSPREASYNEQFF.

This clone was detected a few times. This chain joins TRBV2 and TRBJ2-7; D call uncertain. Trimming shortened V by 6 bases and J by 3 bases, and 6 bases separated the two germline ends. The V gene's germline CDR1 is SNHLY and CDR2 FYNNEI. The CDR3 loop spans 11 amino acids. CDR3 DNA: TGTGCCAGCAGGAGACTCTACGAGCAGTACTTC. Protein sequence: CASRRLYEQYF.

The chain has TRBV7-9 and TRBJ2-7; D perhaps matches TRBD2 (6 bases). CDR1 is SEHNR, CDR2 FQNEAQ, per germline (reference sequence). Trimming took 0 bases from V and 6 from J, leaving 9 bases between them. The CDR3 runs to 13 residues. DNA of the CDR3: TGTGCCAGCAGCTTAGCAGGAGGGTCCGAGCAGTACTTC. Residues: CASSLAGGSEQYF.

V gene TRBV5-6 combines with J gene TRBJ2-7, with a possible D match to TRBD2 (7 bases). V gave up 5 bases and J gave up 4 bases, with 19 bases separating them. The CDR3 extends over 15 amino acids. CDR1 is SGHDT, CDR2 YYEEEE, per germline. The CDR3 DNA is TGTGCCAGCAGTTGGCGGGGGACATCCTATTACGAGCAGTACTTC. It translates to CASSWRGTSYYEQYF.

The chain carries TRBV6-2 or TRBV6-3 and TRBJ1-5, with a tentative D call TRBD1 (5 bases). V shed 0 bases and J shed 1 base, with 13 bases lying between them. Germline-derived CDR1 and CDR2 are MNHEY and SVGEGT. The CDR3 loop spans 17 amino acids. CDR3 protein: CASSYSIPAGSNQPQHF. For the CDR3, the DNA is TGTGCCAGCAGTTACTCGATTCCAGCAGGGAGCAATCAGCCCCAGCATTTT.

The chain uses TRBV19 and TRBJ2-7; TRBD2 agrees at 13 bases. CDR1 is LNHDA and CDR2 is SQIVND in the germline V gene (reference sequence). V lost 4 bases, J lost 5 bases, and 5 bases stayed unmatched. The CDR3 has 15 residues. The CDR3 loop is CASSKTSGRYNEQYF. CDR3 nucleotides: TGTGCCAGTAGTAAGACTAGCGGGAGGTACAACGAGCAGTACTTC.

V and J are TRBV28 and TRBJ1-1; D remains ambiguous. Germline values: CDR1 MDHEN, CDR2 SYDVKM. The CDR3 contains 16 residues. With 3 bases removed from V and 5 bases from J, the gap between germline ends came to 19 bases. This CDR3 reads CASSFRPGRGRTEAFF. The CDR3, as DNA: TGTGCCAGCAGTTTTAGACCGGGCCGGGGTCGGACTGAAGCTTTCTTT. Variable domain in full (rest from reference TRBV28 and TRBJ1-1): DVKVTQSSRYLVKRTGEKVFLECVQDMDHENMFWYRQDPGLGLRLIYFSYDVKMKEKGDIPEGYSVSREKKERFSLILESASTNQTSMYLCASSFRPGRGRTEAFFGQGTRLTVV.

The rearrangement joins TRBV7-8 to TRBJ2-1, with D uncertain. Per the germline V gene, CDR1 is SGHVS and CDR2 is FQNEAQ. With 7 bases removed from V and 5 bases from J, the gap between germline ends came to 12 bases. This CDR3 has 13 residues. The CDR3 loop reads CASTLPRNNEQFF. The CDR3 DNA sequence: TGTGCCAGCACCTTGCCTAGGAACAATGAGCAGTTCTTC.

The gene calls are TRBV3-1 (or the pseudogene TRBV3-2) and TRBJ2-7; TRBD2 agrees at 16 bases. This CDR3 contains 17 residues. CDR1 is LGHDT and CDR2 is YNNKEL in the germline V gene (reference sequence). Trimming at V came to 3 bases and at J to 7 bases, leaving 9 bases not matched to a gene. The CDR3 loop reads CASSQGTSGRALGEQYF. The CDR3 DNA is TGTGCCAGCAGCCAGGGGACTAGCGGGAGGGCCTTGGGGGAGCAGTACTTC.

This clone has a single count. The chain is built from TRBV18 and TRBJ1-2; 7 bases are shared with TRBD1. Trimming removed 3 bases from V and 6 bases from J; junction bases left unmatched: 7. This CDR3 region has 14 residues. CDR1 is KGHSH and CDR2 is LQKENI in the germline V gene. The CDR3, as DNA: TGTGCCAGCTCACCGTTCACAGGGGAGAATGGCTACACCTTC. Its protein product is CASSPFTGENGYTF.

The chain employs TRBV7-6 and TRBJ2-7, with a possible D match to TRBD1 (5 bases). Germline values: CDR1 SGHVS, CDR2 FNYEAQ. V shed 5 bases and J shed 6 bases, with 14 bases lying between them. The CDR3 consists of 13 residues. CDR3 bases: TGTGCCAGCAGCCTTCTCGTCCAGGGCGAGCAGTACTTC. It is translated as CASSLLVQGEQYF.

The chain links TRBV6-2 or TRBV6-3 to TRBJ2-5; possibly TRBD1 for D (5 bases). The V gene lost 5 bases and the J gene lost 11 bases, with 12 bases spanning the gap. This CDR3 is built from 11 residues. Germline lookup yields CDR1 MNHEY and CDR2 SVGEGT. The CDR3 loop is CASSPDSRQYF. The CDR3 DNA reads TGTGCCAGCAGTCCCGACAGCAGGCAGTACTTC.

V and J are TRBV7-3 and TRBJ2-3, with TRBD2 matching 7 bases. Per the germline V gene, CDR1 is SGHTA and CDR2 is FQGTGA. This CDR3 region has 16 residues. With V trimmed by 4 bases and J by 2 bases, 9 bases remained unmatched. CDR3 nucleotides: TGTGCCAGCAGCTCGCGGACTAGAACCTACACAGATACGCAGTATTTT. Protein sequence: CASSSRTRTYTDTQYF.

This chain connects TRBV19 to TRBJ1-3, with 8 bases matching TRBD1. Trimming at V came to 5 bases and at J to 0 bases, leaving 9 bases not matched to a gene. The CDR3 is made up of 17 amino acids. CDR1 LNHDA and CDR2 SQIVND come from the germline V gene (reference sequence). The CDR3 loop is CASSLTPGQVSGNTIYF. DNA of the CDR3: TGTGCCAGTAGTCTAACTCCGGGACAGGTCTCTGGAAACACCATATATTTT. The whole variable domain, filled in from reference TRBV19 and TRBJ1-3, reads DGGITQSPKYLFRKEGQNVTLSCEQNLNHDAMYWYRQDPGQGLRLIYYSQIVNDFQKGDIAEGYSVSREKKESFPLTVTSAQKNPTAFYLCASSLTPGQVSGNTIYFGEGSWLTVV.

V gene TRBV19 combines with J gene TRBJ2-6, with a weak D call TRBD1 (6 bases). The CDR3 loop spans 16 amino acids. V was pared by 4 bases and J by 0 bases, with 10 bases between. CDR1 LNHDA and CDR2 SQIVND come from the germline V gene (reference sequence). The CDR3 loop reads CASSKQGSSGANVLTF. As DNA, the CDR3 is TGTGCCAGTAGTAAACAGGGCTCCTCTGGGGCCAACGTCCTGACTTTC.

The V and J genes are TRBV6-5 and TRBJ1-6; a possible D gene is TRBD1 (6 bases). The germline V gene has CDR1 MNHEY and CDR2 SVGAGI. The CDR3 spans 15 residues. Between the trimmed V and J ends, which lost 5 bases and 9 bases, there was a span of 17 bases. For the CDR3, the DNA is TGTGCCAGCAGTAAATGGGGGCAGGGTGGTTCACCCCTCCACTTT. This codes for CASSKWGQGGSPLHF.

CDR3 nucleotide sequence: TGTGCCAGCAGCCAAATCGGGGACAGGAGCCAAGAGACCCAGTACTTC. As protein: CASSQIGDRSQETQYF. The gene calls are TRBV3-1 (or the pseudogene TRBV3-2) and TRBJ2-5, with 8 bases fitting TRBD1. The length of the CDR3 is 16 residues. V was clipped by 2 bases and J by 1 base; unmatched bases: 6. Germline loops: CDR1 LGHDT, CDR2 YNNKEL (reference sequence).

The CDR3 nucleotides are TGTGCCAGCAGCTTAGCGTCAGTCGCTGAAGCTTTCTTT. Translated, it gives CASSLASVAEAFF. The chain employs TRBV7-8 and TRBJ1-1; D unresolved. In germline, CDR1 is SGHVS, CDR2 FQNEAQ. V lost 0 bases and J lost 6, with 8 bases in between. The CDR3 covers 13 residues. The full variable domain, its missing parts supplied by reference TRBV7-8 and TRBJ1-1, is GAGVSQSPRYKVAKRGQDVALRCDPISGHVSLFWYQQALGQGPEFLTYFQNEAQLDKSGLPSDRFFAERPEGSVSTLKIQRTQQEDSAVYLCASSLASVAEAFFGQGTRLTVV.

The chain joins TRBV24-1 to TRBJ1-2; 7 bases fit TRBD1. Trimming at V came to 5 bases and at J to 7 bases, leaving 9 bases not matched to a gene. CDR1 and CDR2 (germline): KGHDR, SFDVKD. This CDR3 contains 14 residues. The chain's CDR3 is CATSAQTGRVGYTF. CDR3 in DNA: TGTGCCACCAGTGCTCAGACAGGGCGCGTTGGCTACACCTTC.